A selection of T cell receptor beta chains follows, all from one sample in a study of cytomegalovirus exposure and HLA in healthy donors. Repertoires were generated with immunoSEQ multiplex PCR, while TCRdb's copy carries only in-frame clones and drops some. The table includes fewer than 300,000 clones, around nine tenths detected once. Sequencing was performed on PBMCs. Receptors originate from a woman aged 18-30 years in good health and CMV-seronegative. The CDR3 runs from the conserved cysteine through the conserved F or W. Fields, in order: J gene, V gene, clone size, D gene, CDR3 length, CDR3 DNA, CDR3 protein. The D gene is left open where the match is weak. Not all rows give a size; the values are once, few, many and, for expanded clones, a class.

j_gene: TRBJ1-1; v_gene: TRBV6-1; abundance: NA; d_gene: NA; len: 14; CDR3nt: TGTGCCAGCAGTGAACTCGGGGGAGGGACTGAAGCTTTCTTT; CDR3aa: CASSELGGGTEAFF
j_gene: TRBJ2-2; v_gene: TRBV11-2; abundance: NA; d_gene: TRBD2; len: 17; CDR3nt: TGTGCCAGCAGGAGAAGACCGGGACTAGAGGACACCGGGGAGCTGTTTTTT; CDR3aa: CASRRRPGLEDTGELFF
j_gene: TRBJ2-3; v_gene: TRBV27; abundance: NA; d_gene: TRBD2; len: 13; CDR3nt: TGTGCCAGCAAGACTAGCGGGACAGATACGCAGTATTTT; CDR3aa: CASKTSGTDTQYF
j_gene: TRBJ2-5; v_gene: TRBV7-8; abundance: NA; d_gene: NA; len: 13; CDR3nt: TGTGCCAGCAGCTCTAGACTAAAAGAGACCCAGTACTTC; CDR3aa: CASSSRLKETQYF
j_gene: TRBJ1-4; v_gene: TRBV15; abundance: NA; d_gene: NA; len: 16; CDR3nt: TGTGCCACCAGCCAAACCATCCGGGGGGCGAGGGAAAAACTGTTTTTT; CDR3aa: CATSQTIRGAREKLFF
j_gene: TRBJ2-2; v_gene: TRBV5-1; abundance: NA; d_gene: TRBD1; len: 13; CDR3nt: TGCGCCAGCCGGGACAGGGGGACCGGGGAGCTGTTTTTT; CDR3aa: CASRDRGTGELFF
j_gene: TRBJ2-1; v_gene: TRBV28; abundance: NA; d_gene: NA; len: 15; CDR3nt: TGTGCCAGCAGCTCCCGACTACCCCCCTCCAATGAGCAGTTCTTC; CDR3aa: CASSSRLPPSNEQFF
j_gene: TRBJ1-3; v_gene: TRBV28; abundance: NA; d_gene: TRBD1; len: 15; CDR3nt: TGTGCCAGCAGTTTTTTTTCAGGGGGCGGAAACACCATATATTTT; CDR3aa: CASSFFSGGGNTIYF
j_gene: TRBJ1-5; v_gene: TRBV10-3; abundance: NA; d_gene: NA; len: 14; CDR3nt: TGTGCCATCAGTGCCCAGGGAAGCAATCAGCCCCAGCATTTT; CDR3aa: CAISAQGSNQPQHF
j_gene: TRBJ2-1; v_gene: TRBV30; abundance: NA; d_gene: NA; len: 13; CDR3nt: TGTGCCTGGAGTGGTGGTAGTTGGTCTGAGCAGTTCTTC; CDR3aa: CAWSGGSWSEQFF
j_gene: TRBJ2-7; v_gene: TRBV28; abundance: NA; d_gene: NA; len: 12; CDR3nt: TGTGCCAGCAGTTTTGACAGTTACGAGCAGTACTTC; CDR3aa: CASSFDSYEQYF
j_gene: TRBJ2-3; v_gene: TRBV5-1; abundance: NA; d_gene: NA; len: 14; CDR3nt: TGCGCCACCGGTGGCGGGACCCGAACAGATACGCAGTATTTT; CDR3aa: CATGGGTRTDTQYF
j_gene: TRBJ2-1; v_gene: TRBV2; abundance: once; d_gene: TRBD2; len: 15; CDR3nt: TGTGCCAGCAGTGAAAGTGCAGCGGGATATAATGAGCAGTTCTTC; CDR3aa: CASSESAAGYNEQFF
j_gene: TRBJ2-3; v_gene: TRBV9; abundance: NA; d_gene: NA; len: 16; CDR3nt: TGTGCCAGCAGCTTTGGTTCCCTAGGAATCGGAAATACGCAGTATTTT; CDR3aa: CASSFGSLGIGNTQYF
j_gene: TRBJ1-5; v_gene: TRBV5-1; abundance: NA; d_gene: NA; len: 15; CDR3nt: TGCGCCAGCAGCCAGGGCGGTGTGAGCAATCAGCCCCAGCATTTT; CDR3aa: CASSQGGVSNQPQHF
j_gene: TRBJ1-1; v_gene: TRBV9; abundance: NA; d_gene: NA; len: 13; CDR3nt: TGTGCCAGCAGCGCGGTGGCGGACACTGAAGCTTTCTTT; CDR3aa: CASSAVADTEAFF
j_gene: TRBJ1-3; v_gene: TRBV2; abundance: NA; d_gene: TRBD1; len: 17; CDR3nt: TGTGCCAGCAGTGCTTGGGACAGGGCCATCTCTGGAAACACCATATATTTT; CDR3aa: CASSAWDRAISGNTIYF
j_gene: TRBJ2-5; v_gene: TRBV9; abundance: NA; d_gene: NA; len: 14; CDR3nt: TGTGCCAGCAGCGTAGCTGCGAACCGTGATACCCAGTACTTC; CDR3aa: CASSVAANRDTQYF
j_gene: TRBJ1-2; v_gene: TRBV28; abundance: NA; d_gene: TRBD1; len: 14; CDR3nt: TGTGCCAGCCGGACGGGACAGGGGACCTATGGCTACACCTTC; CDR3aa: CASRTGQGTYGYTF